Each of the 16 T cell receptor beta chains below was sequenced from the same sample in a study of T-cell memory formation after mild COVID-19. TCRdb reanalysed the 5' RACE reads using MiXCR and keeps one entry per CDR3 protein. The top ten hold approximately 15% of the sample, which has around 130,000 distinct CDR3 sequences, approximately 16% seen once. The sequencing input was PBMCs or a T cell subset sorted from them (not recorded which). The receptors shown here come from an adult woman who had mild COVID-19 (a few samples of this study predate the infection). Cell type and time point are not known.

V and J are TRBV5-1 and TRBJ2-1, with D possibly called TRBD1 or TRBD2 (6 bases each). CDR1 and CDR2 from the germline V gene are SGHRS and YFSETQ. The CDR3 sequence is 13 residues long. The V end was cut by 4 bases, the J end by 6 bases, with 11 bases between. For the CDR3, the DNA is TGCGCCAGCAGCCGCGAGGGGGGCAATGAGCAGTTCTTC. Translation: CASSREGGNEQFF.

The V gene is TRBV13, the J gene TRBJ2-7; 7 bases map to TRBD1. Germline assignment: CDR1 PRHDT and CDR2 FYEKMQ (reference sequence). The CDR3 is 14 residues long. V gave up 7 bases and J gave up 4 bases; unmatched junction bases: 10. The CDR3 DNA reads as TGTGCCAGCACCGAGACAGGGAAAAAGTACGAGCAGTACTTC. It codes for CASTETGKKYEQYF.

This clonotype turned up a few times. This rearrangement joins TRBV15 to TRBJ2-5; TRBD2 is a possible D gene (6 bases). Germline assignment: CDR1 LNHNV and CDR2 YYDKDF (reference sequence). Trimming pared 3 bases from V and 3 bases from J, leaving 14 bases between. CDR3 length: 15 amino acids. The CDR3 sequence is CATSSNPGLEETQYF. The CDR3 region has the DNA TGTGCCACCAGCAGCAATCCGGGACTGGAAGAGACCCAGTACTTC.

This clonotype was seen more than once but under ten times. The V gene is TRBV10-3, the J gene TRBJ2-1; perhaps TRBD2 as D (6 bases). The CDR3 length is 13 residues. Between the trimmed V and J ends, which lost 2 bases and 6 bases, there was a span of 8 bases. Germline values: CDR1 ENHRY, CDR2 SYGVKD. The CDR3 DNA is TGTGCCATCAGTGAGATCGGGAGCAATGAGCAGTTCTTC. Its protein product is CAISEIGSNEQFF.

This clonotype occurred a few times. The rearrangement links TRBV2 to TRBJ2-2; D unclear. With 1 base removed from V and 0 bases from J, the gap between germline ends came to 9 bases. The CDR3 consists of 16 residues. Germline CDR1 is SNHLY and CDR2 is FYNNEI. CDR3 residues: CASSEVRLPNTGELFF. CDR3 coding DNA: TGTGCCAGCAGTGAAGTGAGGCTGCCGAACACCGGGGAGCTGTTTTTT. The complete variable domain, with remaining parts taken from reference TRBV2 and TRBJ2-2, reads EPEVTQTPSHQVTQMGQEVILRCVPISNHLYFYWYRQILGQKVEFLVSFYNNEISEKSEIFDDQFSVERPDGSNFTLKIRSTKLEDSAMYFCASSEVRLPNTGELFFGEGSRLTVL.

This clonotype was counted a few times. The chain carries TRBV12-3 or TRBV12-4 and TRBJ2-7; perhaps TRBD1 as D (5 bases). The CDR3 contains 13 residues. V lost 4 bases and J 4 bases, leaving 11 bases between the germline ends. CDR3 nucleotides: TGTGCCAGCAGTTACCAGGGTCTGTACGAGCAGTACTTC. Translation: CASSYQGLYEQYF.

The CDR3 DNA sequence: TGCGCCAGCAGCGCCGGACAGGGGACCAATGAGCAGTTCTTC. Amino acid sequence: CASSAGQGTNEQFF. This chain uses TRBV5-1 with TRBJ2-1, with 9 bases that match TRBD1. V was pared by 4 bases and J by 6 bases, with 5 bases of the junction left unmatched. Germline CDR1 SGHRS, CDR2 YFSETQ. The CDR3 spans 14 residues. Complete variable domain (other parts from reference TRBV5-1 and TRBJ2-1): KAGVTQTPRYLIKTRGQQVTLSCSPISGHRSVSWYQQTPGQGLQFLFEYFSETQRNKGNFPGRFSGRQFSNSRSEMNVSTLELGDSALYLCASSAGQGTNEQFFGPGTRLTVL.

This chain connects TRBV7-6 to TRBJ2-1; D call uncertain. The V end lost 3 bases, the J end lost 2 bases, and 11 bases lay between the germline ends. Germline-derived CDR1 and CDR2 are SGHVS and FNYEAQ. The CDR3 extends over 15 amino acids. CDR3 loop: CASSFSGQAYNEQFF. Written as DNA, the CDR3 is TGTGCCAGCAGCTTTTCGGGTCAAGCCTACAATGAGCAGTTCTTC.

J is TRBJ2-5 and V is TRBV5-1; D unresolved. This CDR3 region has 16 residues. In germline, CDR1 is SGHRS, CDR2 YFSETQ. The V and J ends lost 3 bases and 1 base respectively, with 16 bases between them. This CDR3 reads CASSSLGPSTQETQYF. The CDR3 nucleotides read TGCGCCAGCAGCTCACTCGGACCCTCCACCCAAGAGACCCAGTACTTC.

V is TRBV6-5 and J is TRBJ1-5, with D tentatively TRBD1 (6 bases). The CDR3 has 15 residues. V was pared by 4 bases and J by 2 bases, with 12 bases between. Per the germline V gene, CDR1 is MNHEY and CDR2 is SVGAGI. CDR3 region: CASSSLQGRNQPQHF. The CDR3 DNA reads TGTGCCAGCAGTTCCCTCCAGGGGCGCAATCAGCCCCAGCATTTT.

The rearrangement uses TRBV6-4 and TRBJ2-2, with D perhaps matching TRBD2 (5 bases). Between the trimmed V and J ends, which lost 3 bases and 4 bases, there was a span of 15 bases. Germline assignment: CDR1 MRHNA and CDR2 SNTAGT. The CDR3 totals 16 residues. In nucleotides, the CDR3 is TGTGCCAGCAGTGAAGGGAGCCCCGATGGCACCGGGGAGCTGTTTTTT. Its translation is CASSEGSPDGTGELFF.

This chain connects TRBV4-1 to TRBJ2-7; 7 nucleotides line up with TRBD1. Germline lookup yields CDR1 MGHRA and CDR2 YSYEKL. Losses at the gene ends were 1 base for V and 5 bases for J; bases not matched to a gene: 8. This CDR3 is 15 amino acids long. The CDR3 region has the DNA TGCGCCAGCAGCCAAGGAAGACAGGGTAGCGACGAGCAGTACTTC. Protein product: CASSQGRQGSDEQYF.

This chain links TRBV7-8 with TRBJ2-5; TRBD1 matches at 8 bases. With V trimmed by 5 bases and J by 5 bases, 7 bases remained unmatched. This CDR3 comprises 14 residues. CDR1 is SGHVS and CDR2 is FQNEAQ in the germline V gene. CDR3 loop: CASSQGQAGETQYF. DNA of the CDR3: TGTGCCAGCAGCCAGGGACAGGCGGGGGAGACCCAGTACTTC.

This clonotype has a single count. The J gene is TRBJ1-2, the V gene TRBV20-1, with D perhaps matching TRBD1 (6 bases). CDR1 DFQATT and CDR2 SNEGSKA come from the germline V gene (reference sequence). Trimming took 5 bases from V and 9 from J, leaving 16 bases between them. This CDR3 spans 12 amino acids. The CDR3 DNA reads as TGCAGTGCTCACCTGCAGGGGTATAGCTACACCTTC. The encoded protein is CSAHLQGYSYTF.

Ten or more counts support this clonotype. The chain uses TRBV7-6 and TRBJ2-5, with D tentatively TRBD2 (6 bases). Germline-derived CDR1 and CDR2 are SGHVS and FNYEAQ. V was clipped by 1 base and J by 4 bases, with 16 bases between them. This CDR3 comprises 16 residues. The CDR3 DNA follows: TGTGCCAGCAGCTTAGACCCCGGGAGTCAGCTAGAGACCCAGTACTTC. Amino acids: CASSLDPGSQLETQYF.

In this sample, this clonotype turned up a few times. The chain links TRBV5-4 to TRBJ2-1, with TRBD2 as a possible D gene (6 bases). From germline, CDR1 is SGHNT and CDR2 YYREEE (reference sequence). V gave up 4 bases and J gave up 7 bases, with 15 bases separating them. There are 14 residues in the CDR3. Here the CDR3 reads CASSQPRGKNEQFF. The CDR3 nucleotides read TGTGCCAGCAGCCAACCCCGGGGGAAAAATGAGCAGTTCTTC.